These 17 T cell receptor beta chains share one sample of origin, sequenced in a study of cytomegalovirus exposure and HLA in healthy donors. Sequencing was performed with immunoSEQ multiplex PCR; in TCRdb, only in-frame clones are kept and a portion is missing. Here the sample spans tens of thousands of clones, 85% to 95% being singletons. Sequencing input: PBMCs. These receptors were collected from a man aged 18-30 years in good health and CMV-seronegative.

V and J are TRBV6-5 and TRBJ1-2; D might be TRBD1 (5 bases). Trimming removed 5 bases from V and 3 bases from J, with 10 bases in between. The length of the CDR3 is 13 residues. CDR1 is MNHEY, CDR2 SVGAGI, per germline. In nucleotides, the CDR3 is TGTGCCAGCAGTACAGGACATTACTATGGCTACACCTTC. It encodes CASSTGHYYGYTF.

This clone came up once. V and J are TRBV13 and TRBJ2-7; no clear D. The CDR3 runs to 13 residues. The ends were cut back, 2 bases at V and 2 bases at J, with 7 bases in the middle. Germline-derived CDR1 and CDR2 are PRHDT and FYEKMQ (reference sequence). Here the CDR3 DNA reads TGTGCCAGCAGCTTACCCAGAACCTACGAGCAGTACTTC. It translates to CASSLPRTYEQYF.

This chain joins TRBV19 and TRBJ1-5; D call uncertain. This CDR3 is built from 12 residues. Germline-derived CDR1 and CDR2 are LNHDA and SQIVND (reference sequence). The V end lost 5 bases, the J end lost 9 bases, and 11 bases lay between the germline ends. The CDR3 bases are TGTGCCAGTAGTTCCCTCGGAGTGCCCCAGCATTTT. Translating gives CASSSLGVPQHF.

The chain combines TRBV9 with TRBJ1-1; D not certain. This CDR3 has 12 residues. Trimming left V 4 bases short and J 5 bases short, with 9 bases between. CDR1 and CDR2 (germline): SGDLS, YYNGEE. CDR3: CASSPGTTEAFF. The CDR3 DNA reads TGTGCCAGCAGCCCAGGAACGACTGAAGCTTTCTTT.

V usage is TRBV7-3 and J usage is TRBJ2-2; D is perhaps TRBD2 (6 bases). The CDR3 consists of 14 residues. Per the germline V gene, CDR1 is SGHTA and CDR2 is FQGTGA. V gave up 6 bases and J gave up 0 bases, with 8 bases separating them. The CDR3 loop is CASRASANTGELFF. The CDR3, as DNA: TGTGCCAGCAGGGCTAGCGCGAACACCGGGGAGCTGTTTTTT.

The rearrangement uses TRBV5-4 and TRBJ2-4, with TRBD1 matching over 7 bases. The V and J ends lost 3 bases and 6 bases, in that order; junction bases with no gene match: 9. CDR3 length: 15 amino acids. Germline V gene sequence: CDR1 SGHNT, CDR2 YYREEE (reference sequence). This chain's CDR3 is CASSSLGDSLNIQYF. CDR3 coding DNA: TGTGCCAGCAGCTCTTTGGGGGACAGCTTAAACATTCAGTACTTC.

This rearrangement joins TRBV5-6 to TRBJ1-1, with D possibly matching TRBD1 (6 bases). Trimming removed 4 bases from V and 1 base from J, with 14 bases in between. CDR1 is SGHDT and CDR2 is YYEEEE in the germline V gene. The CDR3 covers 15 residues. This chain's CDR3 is CASSRPGHQNTEAFF. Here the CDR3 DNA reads TGTGCCAGCAGCCGCCCGGGACACCAGAACACTGAAGCTTTCTTT.

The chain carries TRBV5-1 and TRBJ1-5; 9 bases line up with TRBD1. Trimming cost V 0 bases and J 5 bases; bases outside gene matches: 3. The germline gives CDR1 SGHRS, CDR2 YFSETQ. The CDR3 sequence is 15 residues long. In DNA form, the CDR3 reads TGCGCCAGCAGCTTGGAGGGGACAGGGCATCAGCCCCAGCATTTT. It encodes CASSLEGTGHQPQHF.

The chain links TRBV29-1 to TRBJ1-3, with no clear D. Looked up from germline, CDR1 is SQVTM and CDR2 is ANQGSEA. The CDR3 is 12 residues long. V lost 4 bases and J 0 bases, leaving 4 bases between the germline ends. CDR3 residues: CSVGSSGNTIYF. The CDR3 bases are TGCAGCGTTGGGAGCTCTGGAAACACCATATATTTT.

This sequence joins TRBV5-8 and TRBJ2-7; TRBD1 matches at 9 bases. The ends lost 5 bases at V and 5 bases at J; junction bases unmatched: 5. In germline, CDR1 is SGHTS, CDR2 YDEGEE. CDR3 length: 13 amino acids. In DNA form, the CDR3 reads TGTGCCAGCAGTCGGGACAGGGTAGACGAGCAGTACTTC. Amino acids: CASSRDRVDEQYF.

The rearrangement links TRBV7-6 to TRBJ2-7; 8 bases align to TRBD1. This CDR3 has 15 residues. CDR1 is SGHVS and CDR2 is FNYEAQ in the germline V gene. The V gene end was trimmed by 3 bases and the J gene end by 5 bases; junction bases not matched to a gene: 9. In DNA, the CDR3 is TGTGCCAGCAGCTTTAGCCAGGGGGCGATGAACGAGCAGTACTTC. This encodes CASSFSQGAMNEQYF.

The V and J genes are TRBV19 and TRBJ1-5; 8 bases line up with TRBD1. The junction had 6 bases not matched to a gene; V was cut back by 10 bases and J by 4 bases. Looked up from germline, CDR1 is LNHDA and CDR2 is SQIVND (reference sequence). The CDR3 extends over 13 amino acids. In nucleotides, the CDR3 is TGTGCCACCTCCCACAGGGGGAATCAGCCCCAGCATTTT. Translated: CATSHRGNQPQHF. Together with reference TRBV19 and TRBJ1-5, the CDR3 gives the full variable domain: DGGITQSPKYLFRKEGQNVTLSCEQNLNHDAMYWYRQDPGQGLRLIYYSQIVNDFQKGDIAEGYSVSREKKESFPLTVTSAQKNPTAFYLCATSHRGNQPQHFGDGTRLSIL.

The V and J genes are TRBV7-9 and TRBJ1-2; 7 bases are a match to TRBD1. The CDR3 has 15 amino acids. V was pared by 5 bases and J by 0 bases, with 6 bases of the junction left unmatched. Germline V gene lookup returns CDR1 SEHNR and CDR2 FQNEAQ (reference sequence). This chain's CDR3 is CASSRWDSSNYGYTF. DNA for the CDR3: TGTGCCAGCAGCCGGTGGGACAGCTCTAACTATGGCTACACCTTC. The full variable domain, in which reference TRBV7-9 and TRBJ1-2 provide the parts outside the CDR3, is DTGVSQNPRHKITKRGQNVTFRCDPISEHNRLYWYRQTLGQGPEFLTYFQNEAQLEKSRLLSDRFSAERPKGSFSTLEIQRTEQGDSAMYLCASSRWDSSNYGYTFGSGTRLTVV.

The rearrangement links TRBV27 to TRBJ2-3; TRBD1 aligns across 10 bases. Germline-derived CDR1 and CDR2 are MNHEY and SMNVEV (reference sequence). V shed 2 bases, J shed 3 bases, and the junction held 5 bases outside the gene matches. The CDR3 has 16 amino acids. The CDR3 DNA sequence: TGTGCCAGCAGTTTACCCGGGACAGGGGAAACAGATACGCAGTATTTT. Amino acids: CASSLPGTGETDTQYF.

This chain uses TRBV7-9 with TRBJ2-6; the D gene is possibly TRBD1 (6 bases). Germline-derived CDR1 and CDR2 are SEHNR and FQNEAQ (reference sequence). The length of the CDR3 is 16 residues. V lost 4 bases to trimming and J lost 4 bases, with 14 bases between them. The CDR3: CASSSGQSRGANVLTF. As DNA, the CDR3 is TGTGCCAGCAGCTCTGGACAGTCTCGGGGGGCCAACGTCCTGACTTTC. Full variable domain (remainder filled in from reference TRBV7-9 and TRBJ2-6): DTGVSQNPRHKITKRGQNVTFRCDPISEHNRLYWYRQTLGQGPEFLTYFQNEAQLEKSRLLSDRFSAERPKGSFSTLEIQRTEQGDSAMYLCASSSGQSRGANVLTFGAGSRLTVL.

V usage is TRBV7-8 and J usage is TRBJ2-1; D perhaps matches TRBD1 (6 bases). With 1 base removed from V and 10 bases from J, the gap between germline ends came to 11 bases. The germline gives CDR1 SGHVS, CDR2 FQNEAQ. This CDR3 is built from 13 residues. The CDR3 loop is CASSLGGLREQFF. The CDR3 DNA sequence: TGTGCCAGCAGCTTAGGGGGGCTACGGGAGCAGTTCTTC.

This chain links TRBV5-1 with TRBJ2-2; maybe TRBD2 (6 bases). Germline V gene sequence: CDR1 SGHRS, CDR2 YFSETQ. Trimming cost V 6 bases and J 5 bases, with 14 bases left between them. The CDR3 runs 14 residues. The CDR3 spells CASTLWGETGELFF. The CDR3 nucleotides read TGCGCCAGCACCCTGTGGGGGGAAACCGGGGAGCTGTTTTTT.